This TCR beta chain was obtained from a study of T cell responses to AZD1222 COVID-19 vaccine. This CDR3 spans 14 amino acids. Between the trimmed V and J ends, which lost 5 bases and 2 bases, there was a span of 7 bases. Per germline, CDR1 MDHEN and CDR2 SYDVKM. Assay used: immunoSEQ multiplex PCR; TCRdb lists only in-frame clones, some missing. Counted here are roughly 86,000 clones, 80% to 90% occurring once; the ten biggest clones make up about 28%. Sequencing was performed on peripheral blood, taken on day 0 of AZD1222 vaccination. The chain joins TRBV28 to TRBJ2-6, with D uncertain. The source of this sequence is an adult in good health. The CDR3 DNA sequence: TGTGCCAGCAGTGGGTTAGCTGGGGCCAACGTCCTGACTTTC. Its protein is CASSGLAGANVLTF.